The present T cell receptor (beta chain) was sequenced within a study of T cells in Graves' hyperthyroidism and ophthalmopathy. Broader study findings: Also found in blood were most expanded thyroid clonotypes above 0.001.

TCR beta CDR3 regions were amplified from RNA. The HTBI primer set was used in a first-round RT-PCR of the TCR CDR3. TCRdb ran MiXCR on the multiplex PCR reads and lists one entry per CDR3 protein. The sample lists 500,000 to 800,000 distinct CDR3 sequences; approximately 15% were seen once. Uncontrolled infection, other autoimmune disease, pregnancy or lactation excluded patients. Clinical symptoms, serum thyroxine, TRAb, thyroid ultrasound and orbital computed tomography informed diagnoses. Extraction of PBMCs used roughly 9.6 ml of fresh peripheral blood. This clonotype was seen more than once but under ten times. As yet, its antigen is unknown. V lost 6 bases, J lost 1 base, and 9 bases stayed unmatched. Germline-derived CDR1 and CDR2 are MNHNS and SASEGT. CDR3 size: 16 residues.

The source is a woman aged 45-59 years with Graves' ophthalmopathy. The rearrangement joins TRBV6-1 to TRBJ1-5; 7 bases fit TRBD1. Material: blood. The CDR3 DNA is TGTGCCAGCAGAGATAGGACAGGTTCAAGCAATCAGCCCCAGCATTTT. Translating gives CASRDRTGSSNQPQHF.